The clone carrying this T cell receptor (beta chain) has only a few counts. The data derive from a study of blood T cell repertoires in COVID-19. Across the study: The origin of the acute and convalescent COVID-19 samples was the United States, Italy and Spain. Sources were T cells, B-cell-depleted T cells, or PBMCs; the material itself was cDNA or gDNA.

As handled by the study authors: Estimation of nucleated cell counts was performed using reference gene primer amplification. TCRdb's table, derived via immunoSEQ multiplex PCR, lists solely in-frame clones and lacks some. The DNA was the basis for D and trimming; V, J and clone size are from that table. In the table there are 65,000 to 85,000 clones, 90% of which are singletons. Material for sequencing was peripheral blood. The clonotype originates from a human donor in a cohort sampled during active COVID-19.

Here the CDR3 DNA reads TGTGCCAGCAGCTTAGGGCACCCCTACGAGCAGTACTTC. Translating gives CASSLGHPYEQYF. The V and J genes are TRBV7-2 and TRBJ2-7, with D unresolved. CDR1 SGHTA and CDR2 FQGNSA come from the germline V gene. The CDR3 sequence is 13 residues long. V dropped 1 base and J dropped 2 bases, with 6 bases sitting between them.